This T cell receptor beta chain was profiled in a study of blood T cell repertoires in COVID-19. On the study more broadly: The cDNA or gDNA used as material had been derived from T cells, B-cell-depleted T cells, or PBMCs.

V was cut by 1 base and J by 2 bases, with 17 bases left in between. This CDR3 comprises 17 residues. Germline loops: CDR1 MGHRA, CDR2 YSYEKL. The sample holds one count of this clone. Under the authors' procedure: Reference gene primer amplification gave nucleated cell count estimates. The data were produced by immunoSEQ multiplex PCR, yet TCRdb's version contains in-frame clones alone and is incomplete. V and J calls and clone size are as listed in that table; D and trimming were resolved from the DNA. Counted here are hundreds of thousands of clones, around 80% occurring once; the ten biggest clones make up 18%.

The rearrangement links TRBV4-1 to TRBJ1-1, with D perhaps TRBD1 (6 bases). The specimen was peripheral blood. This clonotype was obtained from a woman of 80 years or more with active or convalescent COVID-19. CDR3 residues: CASSQAPGQRFNTEAFF. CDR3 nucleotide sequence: TGCGCCAGCAGCCAAGCCCCAGGACAGCGCTTTAACACTGAAGCTTTCTTT.